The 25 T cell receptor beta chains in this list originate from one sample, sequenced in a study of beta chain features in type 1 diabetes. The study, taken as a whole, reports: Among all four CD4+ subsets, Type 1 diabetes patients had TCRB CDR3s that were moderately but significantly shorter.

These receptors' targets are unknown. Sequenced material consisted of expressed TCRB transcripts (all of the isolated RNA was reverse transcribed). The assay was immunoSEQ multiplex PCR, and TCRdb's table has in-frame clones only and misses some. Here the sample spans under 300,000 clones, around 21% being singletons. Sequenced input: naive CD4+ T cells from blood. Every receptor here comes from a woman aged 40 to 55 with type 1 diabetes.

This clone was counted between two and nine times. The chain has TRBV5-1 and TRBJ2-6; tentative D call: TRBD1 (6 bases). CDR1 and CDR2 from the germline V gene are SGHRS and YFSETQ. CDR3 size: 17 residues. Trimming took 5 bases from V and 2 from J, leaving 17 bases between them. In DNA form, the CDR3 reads TGCGCCAGCAGACCCGGACAGCGAGGCCCTGGGGCCAACGTCCTGACTTTC. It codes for CASRPGQRGPGANVLTF.

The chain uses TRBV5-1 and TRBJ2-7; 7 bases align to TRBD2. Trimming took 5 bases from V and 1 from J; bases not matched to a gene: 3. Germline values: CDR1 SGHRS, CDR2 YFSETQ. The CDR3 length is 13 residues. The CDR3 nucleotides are TGCGCCAGCAGTCACGGGGGGTCCTACGAGCAGTACTTC. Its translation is CASSHGGSYEQYF. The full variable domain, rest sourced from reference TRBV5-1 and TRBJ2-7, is KAGVTQTPRYLIKTRGQQVTLSCSPISGHRSVSWYQQTPGQGLQFLFEYFSETQRNKGNFPGRFSGRQFSNSRSEMNVSTLELGDSALYLCASSHGGSYEQYFGPGTRLTVT.

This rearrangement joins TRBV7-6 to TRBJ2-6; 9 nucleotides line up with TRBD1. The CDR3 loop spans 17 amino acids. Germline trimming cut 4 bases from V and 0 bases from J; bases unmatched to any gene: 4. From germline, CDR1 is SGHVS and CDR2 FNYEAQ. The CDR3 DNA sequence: TGTGCCAGCAGCTCCGGGACAGGGCCCTCTGGGGCCAACGTCCTGACTTTC. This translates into CASSSGTGPSGANVLTF.

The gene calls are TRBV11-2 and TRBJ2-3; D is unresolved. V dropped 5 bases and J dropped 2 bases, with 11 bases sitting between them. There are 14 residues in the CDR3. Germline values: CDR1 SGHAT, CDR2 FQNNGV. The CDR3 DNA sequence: TGTGCCAGCAGCCTTCTTTGGCACACAGATACGCAGTATTTT. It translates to CASSLLWHTDTQYF.

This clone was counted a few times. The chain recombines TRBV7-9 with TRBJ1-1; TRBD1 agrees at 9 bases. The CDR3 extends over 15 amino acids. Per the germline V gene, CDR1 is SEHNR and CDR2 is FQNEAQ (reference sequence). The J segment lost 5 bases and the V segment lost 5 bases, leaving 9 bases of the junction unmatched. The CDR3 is CASSKKTGGRTEAFF. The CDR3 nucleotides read TGTGCCAGCAGCAAAAAGACAGGGGGAAGGACTGAAGCTTTCTTT.

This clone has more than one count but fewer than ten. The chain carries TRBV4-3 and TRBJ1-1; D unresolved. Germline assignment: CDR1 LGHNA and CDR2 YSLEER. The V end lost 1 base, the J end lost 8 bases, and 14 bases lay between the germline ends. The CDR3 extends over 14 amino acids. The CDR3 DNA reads TGCGCCAGCAGCCAAGCCCTCGGAGGCCCAGAAGCTTTCTTT. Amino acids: CASSQALGGPEAFF.

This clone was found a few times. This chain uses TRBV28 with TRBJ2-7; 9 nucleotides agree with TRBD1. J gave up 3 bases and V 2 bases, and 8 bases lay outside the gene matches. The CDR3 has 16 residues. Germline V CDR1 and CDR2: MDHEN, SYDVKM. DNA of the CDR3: TGTGCCAGCAGTTTACCCTCCGGGACAGGGAGCTACGAGCAGTACTTC. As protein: CASSLPSGTGSYEQYF.

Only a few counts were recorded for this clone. The CDR3 here is CASSHGQGGRNEQFF. DNA of the CDR3: TGTGCCAGCAGCCACGGGCAGGGGGGTCGCAATGAGCAGTTCTTC. The rearrangement uses TRBV5-4 and TRBJ2-1; a weak D match, TRBD1 (7 bases). Germline lookup yields CDR1 SGHNT and CDR2 YYREEE (reference sequence). The ends were cut back, 4 bases at V and 6 bases at J, with 17 bases in the middle. The CDR3 contains 15 residues.

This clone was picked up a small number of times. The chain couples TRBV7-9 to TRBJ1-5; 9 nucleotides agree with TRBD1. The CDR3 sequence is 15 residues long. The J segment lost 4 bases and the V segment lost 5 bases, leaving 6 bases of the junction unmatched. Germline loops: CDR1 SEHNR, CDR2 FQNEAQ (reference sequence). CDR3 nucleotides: TGTGCCAGCAGCCTAGGACAGGGGATAAATCAGCCCCAGCATTTT. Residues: CASSLGQGINQPQHF.

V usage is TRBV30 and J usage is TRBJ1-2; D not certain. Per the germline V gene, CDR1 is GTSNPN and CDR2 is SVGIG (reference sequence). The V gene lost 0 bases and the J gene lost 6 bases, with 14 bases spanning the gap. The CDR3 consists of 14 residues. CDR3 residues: CAWSVRLAADGYTF. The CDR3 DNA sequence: TGTGCCTGGAGTGTAAGGTTGGCGGCCGATGGCTACACCTTC. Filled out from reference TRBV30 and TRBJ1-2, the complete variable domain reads SQTIHQWPATLVQPVGSPLSLECTVEGTSNPNLYWYRQAAGRGLQLLFYSVGIGQISSEVPQNLSASRPQDRQFILSSKKLLLSDSGFYLCAWSVRLAADGYTFGSGTRLTVV.

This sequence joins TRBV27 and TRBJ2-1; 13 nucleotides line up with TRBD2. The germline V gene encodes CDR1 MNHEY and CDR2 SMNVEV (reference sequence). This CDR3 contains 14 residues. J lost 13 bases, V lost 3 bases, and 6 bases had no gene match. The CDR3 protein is CASSFTGTSGVQFF. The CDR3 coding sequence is TGTGCCAGCAGTTTCACCGGGACTAGCGGGGTTCAGTTCTTC.

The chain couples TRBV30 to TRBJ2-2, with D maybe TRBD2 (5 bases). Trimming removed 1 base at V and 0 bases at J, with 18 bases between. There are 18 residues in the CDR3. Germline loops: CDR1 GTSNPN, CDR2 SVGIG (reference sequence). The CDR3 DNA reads TGTGCCTGGAGTGGGTCAAGGACTCCTCAAGCGAACACCGGGGAGCTGTTTTTT. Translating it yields CAWSGSRTPQANTGELFF.

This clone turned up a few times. DNA for the CDR3: TGCAGCGTTACTTTGGGTACTTCCCGGGATCAGCCCCAGCATTTT. Protein sequence: CSVTLGTSRDQPQHF. The V gene is TRBV29-1, the J gene TRBJ1-5; D remains ambiguous. This CDR3 is 15 amino acids long. The germline V and J ends were trimmed by 5 bases and 5 bases, with 19 bases remaining between them. The germline V gene has CDR1 SQVTM and CDR2 ANQGSEA.

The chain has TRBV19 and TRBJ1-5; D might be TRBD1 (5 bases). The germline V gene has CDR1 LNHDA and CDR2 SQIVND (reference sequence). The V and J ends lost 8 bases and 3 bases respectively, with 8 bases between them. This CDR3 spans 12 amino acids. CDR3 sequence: CASGGDNQPQHF. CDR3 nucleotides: TGTGCCAGTGGAGGGGACAATCAGCCCCAGCATTTT.

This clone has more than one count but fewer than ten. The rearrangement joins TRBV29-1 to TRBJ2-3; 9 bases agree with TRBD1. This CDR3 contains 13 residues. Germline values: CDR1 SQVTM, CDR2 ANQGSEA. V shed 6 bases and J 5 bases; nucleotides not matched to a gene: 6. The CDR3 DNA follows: TGCAGCGTATCAACAGGGGGCCGAGATACGCAGTATTTT. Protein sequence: CSVSTGGRDTQYF.

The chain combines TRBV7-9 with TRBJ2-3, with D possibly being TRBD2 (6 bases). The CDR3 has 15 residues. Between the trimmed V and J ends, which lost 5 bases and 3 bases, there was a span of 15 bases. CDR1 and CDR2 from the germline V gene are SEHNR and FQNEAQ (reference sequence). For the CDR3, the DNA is TGTGCCAGCAGCCCGGGATGGGGAGGTACAGATACGCAGTATTTT. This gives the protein CASSPGWGGTDTQYF.

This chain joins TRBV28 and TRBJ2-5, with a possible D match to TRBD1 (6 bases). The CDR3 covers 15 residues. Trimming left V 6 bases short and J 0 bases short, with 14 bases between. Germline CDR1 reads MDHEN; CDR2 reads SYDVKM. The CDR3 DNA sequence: TGTGCCAGCAGGACCGGGACATTGTACCAAGAGACCCAGTACTTC. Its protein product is CASRTGTLYQETQYF.

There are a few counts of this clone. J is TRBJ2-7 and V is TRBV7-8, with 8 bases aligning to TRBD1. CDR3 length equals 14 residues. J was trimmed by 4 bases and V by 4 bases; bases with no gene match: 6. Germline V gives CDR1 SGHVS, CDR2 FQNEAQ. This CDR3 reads CASSSRTGLYEQYF. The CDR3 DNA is TGTGCCAGCAGCTCCCGGACAGGGTTATACGAGCAGTACTTC.

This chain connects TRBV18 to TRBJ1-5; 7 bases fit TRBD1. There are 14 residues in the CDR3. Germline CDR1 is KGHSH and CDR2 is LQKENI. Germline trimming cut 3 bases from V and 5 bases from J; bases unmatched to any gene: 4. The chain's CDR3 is CASSPDRDHQPQHF. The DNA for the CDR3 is TGTGCCAGCTCACCCGACAGGGACCATCAGCCCCAGCATTTT.

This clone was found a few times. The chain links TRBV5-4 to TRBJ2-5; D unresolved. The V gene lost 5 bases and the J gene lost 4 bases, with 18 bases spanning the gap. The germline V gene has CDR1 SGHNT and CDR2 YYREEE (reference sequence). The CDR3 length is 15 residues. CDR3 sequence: CASSTGSRRPETQYF. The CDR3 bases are TGTGCCAGCAGTACCGGGTCCCGAAGGCCAGAGACCCAGTACTTC.

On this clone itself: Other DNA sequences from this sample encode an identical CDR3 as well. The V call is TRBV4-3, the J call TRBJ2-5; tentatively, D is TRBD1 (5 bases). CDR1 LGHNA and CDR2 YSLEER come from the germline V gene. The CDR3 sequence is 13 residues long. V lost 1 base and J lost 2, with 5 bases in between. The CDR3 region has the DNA TGCGCCAGCAGCCAAGGACAGCAAGAGACCCAGTACTTC. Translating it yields CASSQGQQETQYF.

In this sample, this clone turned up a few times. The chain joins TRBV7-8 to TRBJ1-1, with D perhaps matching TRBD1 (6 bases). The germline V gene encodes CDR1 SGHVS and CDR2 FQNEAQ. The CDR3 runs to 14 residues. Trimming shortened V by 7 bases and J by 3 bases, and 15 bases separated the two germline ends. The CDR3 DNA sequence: TGTGCCAGCAACCAAGGGGGATGGGACACTGAAGCTTTCTTT. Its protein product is CASNQGGWDTEAFF.

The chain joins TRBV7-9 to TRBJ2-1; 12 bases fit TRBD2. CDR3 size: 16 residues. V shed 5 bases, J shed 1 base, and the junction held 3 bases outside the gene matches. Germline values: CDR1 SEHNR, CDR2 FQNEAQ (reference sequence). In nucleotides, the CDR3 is TGTGCCAGCAGCCGACTAGCGGGGGAGTCCTACAATGAGCAGTTCTTC. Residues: CASSRLAGESYNEQFF.

CDR3 in DNA: TGTGCCAGCAGCCAGACAGGGGATGGCTACACCTTC. Amino acid sequence: CASSQTGDGYTF. This chain connects TRBV4-2 to TRBJ1-2; 8 bases are a match to TRBD1. The germline gives CDR1 LGHNA, CDR2 YNFKEQ. CDR3 length: 12 amino acids. With 3 bases clipped from V and 6 bases from J, the junction kept 0 bases outside the gene matches.

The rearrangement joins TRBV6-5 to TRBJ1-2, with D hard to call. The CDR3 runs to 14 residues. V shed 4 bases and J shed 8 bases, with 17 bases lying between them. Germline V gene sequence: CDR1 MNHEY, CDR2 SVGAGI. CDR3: CASSSPPGRGGYTF. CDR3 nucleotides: TGTGCCAGCAGTTCCCCCCCGGGGAGAGGAGGCTACACCTTC.